Below are 10 T cell receptor beta chains sequenced from a single sample in a study of CD8+ T cells in alopecia areata. RNA extraction and reverse transcription yielded cDNA as sequencing template. TCRdb's copy holds only in-frame clones and misses some; the assay was immunoSEQ multiplex PCR. The sample lists some 120,000 clones, about 50% occurring once. Material: NKG2D-low CD8+ T cells sorted from blood. Receptors were obtained from a human donor with alopecia areata.

There are a few counts of this clone. CDR3 residues: CASAGGAGVADTQYF. As DNA, the CDR3 is TGTGCCAGCGCTGGGGGGGCAGGGGTCGCAGATACGCAGTATTTT. The chain combines TRBV7-9 with TRBJ2-3; a possible D gene is TRBD2 (7 bases). From germline, CDR1 is SEHNR and CDR2 FQNEAQ (reference sequence). CDR3 length: 15 residues. Trimming shortened V by 8 bases and J by 4 bases, and 19 bases separated the two germline ends.

This clone appeared a few times. This rearrangement joins TRBV2 to TRBJ2-2, with 8 bases identical to TRBD2. The V gene's germline CDR1 is SNHLY and CDR2 FYNNEI. The CDR3 has 16 residues. V shed 4 bases, J shed 4 bases, and the junction held 8 bases outside the gene matches. The DNA for the CDR3 is TGTGCCAGCAGTGCACGGGCGGGAGGTACCACCGGGGAGCTGTTTTTT. Residues: CASSARAGGTTGELFF.

Notes on this clone: One junction end does not reproduce the germline sequence, and a read error may be involved. This chain joins TRBV2 and TRBJ2-7, with TRBD1 matching 8 bases. This CDR3 is 15 amino acids long. Germline assignment: CDR1 SNHLY and CDR2 FYNNEI. For the CDR3, the DNA is TGTGCCAGCAGGGAAGCCGGGACAGGCGCCTACGAGCAGTACTTC. Translating it yields CASREAGTGAYEQYF.

This chain connects TRBV6-6 to TRBJ2-1; possibly TRBD1 for D (5 bases). The germline gives CDR1 MNHNY, CDR2 SVGAGI (reference sequence). CDR3 length: 11 residues. The V end was cut by 4 bases, the J end by 8 bases, with 6 bases between. CDR3 in DNA: TGTGCCAGCAGTTGGGGCTATGAGCAGTTCTTC. This sequence encodes CASSWGYEQFF.

This clone appeared a few times. The chain has TRBV13 and TRBJ2-5, with TRBD1 as a possible D gene (6 bases). Trimming removed 2 bases from V and 2 bases from J, with 9 bases in between. From germline, CDR1 is PRHDT and CDR2 FYEKMQ (reference sequence). This CDR3 region has 14 residues. The CDR3 sequence is CASSLRGQQETQYF. The CDR3 DNA reads TGTGCCAGCAGCTTAAGAGGACAGCAAGAGACCCAGTACTTC.

This clone has more than one count but fewer than ten. This chain connects TRBV2 to TRBJ2-7; TRBD2 aligns across 8 bases. V lost 5 bases, J lost 0 bases, and 12 bases stayed unmatched. CDR1 and CDR2 (germline): SNHLY, FYNNEI. The CDR3 totals 17 residues. The CDR3 coding sequence is TGTGCCAGCAGTCTTAAGACTAGCGTGATTAGCTCCTACGAGCAGTACTTC. This sequence encodes CASSLKTSVISSYEQYF.

V is TRBV27 and J is TRBJ2-7, with a weak D call TRBD1 (5 bases). The CDR3 extends over 14 amino acids. Trimming shortened V by 3 bases and J by 5 bases, and 14 bases separated the two germline ends. Germline V gives CDR1 MNHEY, CDR2 SMNVEV (reference sequence). The CDR3 loop is CASSFQQAHDEQYF. For the CDR3, the DNA is TGTGCCAGCAGTTTTCAACAGGCCCACGACGAGCAGTACTTC.

The chain recombines TRBV29-1 with TRBJ2-1, with D possibly matching TRBD1 (6 bases). Trimming shortened V by 4 bases and J by 5 bases, and 21 bases separated the two germline ends. Looked up from germline, CDR1 is SQVTM and CDR2 is ANQGSEA. This CDR3 region has 16 residues. CDR3 sequence: CSVVGLWQGPHNEQFF. The CDR3 coding sequence is TGCAGCGTTGTCGGCCTTTGGCAGGGGCCCCACAATGAGCAGTTCTTC.

The chain combines TRBV6-1 with TRBJ2-7; 7 bases agree with TRBD2. With V trimmed by 3 bases and J by 2 bases, 4 bases remained unmatched. CDR1 MNHNS and CDR2 SASEGT come from the germline V gene. CDR3 size: 14 residues. The CDR3 spells CASSDWAGAYEQYF. The CDR3 DNA reads as TGTGCCAGCAGTGACTGGGCGGGGGCCTACGAGCAGTACTTC.

This clone turned up a few times. J is TRBJ2-7 and V is TRBV14; 7 positions match TRBD1. The J segment lost 0 bases and the V segment lost 0 bases, leaving 5 bases of the junction unmatched. The CDR3 has 16 amino acids. From germline, CDR1 is SGHDN and CDR2 FVKESK. DNA for the CDR3: TGTGCCAGCAGCCAAGATCCGGGGACAGTCTCCTACGAGCAGTACTTC. This encodes CASSQDPGTVSYEQYF. Using reference TRBV14 and TRBJ2-7 for the parts outside the CDR3, the full variable domain is EAGVTQFPSHSVIEKGQTVTLRCDPISGHDNLYWYRRVMGKEIKFLLHFVKESKQDESGMPNNRFLAERTGGTYSTLKVQPAELEDSGVYFCASSQDPGTVSYEQYFGPGTRLTVT.